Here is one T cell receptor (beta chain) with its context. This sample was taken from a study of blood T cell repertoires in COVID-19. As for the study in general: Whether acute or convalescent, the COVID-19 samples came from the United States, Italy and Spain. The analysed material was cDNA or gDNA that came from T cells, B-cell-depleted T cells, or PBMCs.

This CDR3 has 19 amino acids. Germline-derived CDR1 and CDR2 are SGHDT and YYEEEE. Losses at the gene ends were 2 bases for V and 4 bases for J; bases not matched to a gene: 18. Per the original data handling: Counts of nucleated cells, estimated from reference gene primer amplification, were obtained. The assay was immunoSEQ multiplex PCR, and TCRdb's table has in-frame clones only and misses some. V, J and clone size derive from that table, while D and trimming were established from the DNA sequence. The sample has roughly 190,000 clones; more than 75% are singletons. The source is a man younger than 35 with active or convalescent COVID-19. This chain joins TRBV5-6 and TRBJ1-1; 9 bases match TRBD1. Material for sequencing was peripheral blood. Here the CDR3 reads CASSLYITGTGLFSTEAFF. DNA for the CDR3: TGTGCCAGCAGCTTATATATAACCGGGACAGGGTTGTTTAGCACTGAAGCTTTCTTT.